This TCR beta chain was captured by sequencing in a study of shared clonotypes between healthy human individuals. Turning to the study itself: Each donor had three CD4 naive, three CD4 memory, two CD8 naive and one CD8 memory plate.

Assay: immunoSEQ multiplex PCR; the TCRdb copy retains only in-frame clones and omits some. The repertoire holds 950,000 to 1,300,000 clones, with about 76% as singletons. Notes on the study in general: Compared with memory subsets, naive subsets generally had larger estimated richness. Among donors, clonotype sharing was expected to be affected by sequencing depth.

A split of CD4+ cells into CD45RA+ naive and CD45RA-negative memory subsets was performed. In this sample, this clone turned up once. Its specificity is unknown. Trimming removed 3 bases from V and 1 base from J, with 10 bases in between. The germline V gene has CDR1 WSHSY and CDR2 SAAADI. The CDR3 loop spans 16 amino acids. The receptor's source is a man younger than 30 in good health. The specimen was memory CD4+ T cells sorted from blood. Described subset: CD45RA-negative fraction. This chain connects TRBV10-2 to TRBJ1-6, with D perhaps matching TRBD1 (6 bases). Here the CDR3 reads CASSENRASYNSPLHF. CDR3 in DNA: TGCGCCAGCAGTGAAAACAGGGCGTCCTATAATTCACCCCTCCACTTT.